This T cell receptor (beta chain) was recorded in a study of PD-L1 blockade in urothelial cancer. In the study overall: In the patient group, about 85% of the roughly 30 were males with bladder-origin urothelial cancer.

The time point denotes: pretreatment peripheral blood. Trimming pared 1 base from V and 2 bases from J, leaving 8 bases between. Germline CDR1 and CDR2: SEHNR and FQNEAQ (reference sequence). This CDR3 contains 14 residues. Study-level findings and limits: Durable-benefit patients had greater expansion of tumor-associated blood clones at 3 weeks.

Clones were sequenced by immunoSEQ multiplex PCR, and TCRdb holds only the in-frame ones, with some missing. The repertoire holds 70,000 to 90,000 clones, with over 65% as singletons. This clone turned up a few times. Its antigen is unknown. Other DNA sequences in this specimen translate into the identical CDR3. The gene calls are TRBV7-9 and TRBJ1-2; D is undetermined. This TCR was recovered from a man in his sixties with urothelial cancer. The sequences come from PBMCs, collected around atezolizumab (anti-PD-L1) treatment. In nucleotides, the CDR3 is TGTGCCAGCAGCTTAGATCCACAGAACTATGGCTACACCTTC. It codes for CASSLDPQNYGYTF.